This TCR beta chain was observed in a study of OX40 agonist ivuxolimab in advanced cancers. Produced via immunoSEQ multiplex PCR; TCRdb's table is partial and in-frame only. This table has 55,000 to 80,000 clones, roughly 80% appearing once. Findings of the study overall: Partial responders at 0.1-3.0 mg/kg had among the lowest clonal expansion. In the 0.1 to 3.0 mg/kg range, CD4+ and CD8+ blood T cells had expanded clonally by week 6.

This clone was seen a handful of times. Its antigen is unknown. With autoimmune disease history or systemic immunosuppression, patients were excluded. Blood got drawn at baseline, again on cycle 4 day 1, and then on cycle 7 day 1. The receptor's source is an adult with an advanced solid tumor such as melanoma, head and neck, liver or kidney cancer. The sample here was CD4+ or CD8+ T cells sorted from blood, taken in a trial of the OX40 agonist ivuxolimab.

CDR3 in amino acids: CASSSTGSAAGELFF. The CDR3 nucleotides are TGTGCCAGCAGCTCGACAGGGTCTGCTGCCGGGGAGCTGTTTTTT. The chain recombines TRBV7-9 with TRBJ2-2, with 7 bases identical to TRBD1. This CDR3 contains 15 residues. Germline V gene lookup returns CDR1 SEHNR and CDR2 FQNEAQ (reference sequence). V shed 4 bases, J shed 6 bases, and the junction held 8 bases outside the gene matches.